The following is a TCR beta chain sequence with its context. The antigen is not known. Germline values: CDR1 SEHNR, CDR2 FQNEAQ (reference sequence). The CDR3 runs to 17 residues. V shed 3 bases and J 0 bases; nucleotides not matched to a gene: 6. The method was immunoSEQ multiplex PCR; TCRdb's version includes in-frame clones alone and lacks a portion of them. The sample contains about 120,000 clones, 92% of which appear only once. The source of the sample is a study of T cell responses to AZD1222 COVID-19 vaccine. General study findings and limits: White British people made up most donors, females outnumbered males, and clonal diversity was possibly underestimated. The repertoires were collected only after the peak T cell response.

The chain has TRBV7-9 and TRBJ2-1; 9 bases map to TRBD1. This clonotype was sampled from an adult who received the AZD1222 COVID-19 vaccine. Sequenced material: peripheral blood, taken 28 days after the second AZD1222 dose. CDR3 region: CASSFLQGALSYNEQFF. The CDR3 coding sequence is TGTGCCAGCAGCTTCCTACAGGGGGCTCTCTCCTACAATGAGCAGTTCTTC.